Each of the 21 T cell receptor beta chains below was sequenced from the same sample in a study of T cells in lung cancer brain metastases. Assay: immunoSEQ multiplex PCR; the TCRdb copy retains only in-frame clones and omits some. The table has about 4,900 clones, roughly 84% seen once; the top ten hold under 3.5%. Sequencing was performed on tumor tissue from the primary lung tumor. The receptors originated from a woman aged 50 to 60 with non-small cell lung cancer.

This chain uses TRBV6-5 with TRBJ1-4; D is unclear. V was trimmed by 5 bases and J by 7 bases, leaving 20 bases between them. The germline CDR1 and CDR2 sequences are MNHEY and SVGAGI. The CDR3 sequence is 16 residues long. The CDR3 DNA is TGTGCCAGCAGTAACTTTCCGGGCCGACGGGGTGAAAAACTGTTTTTT. Protein: CASSNFPGRRGEKLFF.

This clone was counted once. J is TRBJ2-3 and V is TRBV2, with D maybe TRBD1 (7 bases). The V end lost 4 bases, the J end lost 6 bases, and 17 bases lay between the germline ends. The CDR3 extends over 15 amino acids. Germline CDR1 reads SNHLY; CDR2 reads FYNNEI. The CDR3 DNA reads TGTGCCAGCAGTGGTCAGGGGGGAGCGTTTGATACGCAGTATTTT. This encodes CASSGQGGAFDTQYF. The whole variable domain, filled in from reference TRBV2 and TRBJ2-3, reads EPEVTQTPSHQVTQMGQEVILRCVPISNHLYFYWYRQILGQKVEFLVSFYNNEISEKSEIFDDQFSVERPDGSNFTLKIRSTKLEDSAMYFCASSGQGGAFDTQYFGPGTRLTVL.

J is TRBJ2-1 and V is TRBV19; 14 bases agree with TRBD2. The V gene end was trimmed by 7 bases and the J gene end by 9 bases; junction bases not matched to a gene: 8. CDR3 length equals 15 residues. Germline V lookup: CDR1 LNHDA, CDR2 SQIVND (reference sequence). CDR3 protein: CASNPTSGGAGEQFF. CDR3 DNA: TGTGCCAGTAACCCGACTAGCGGGGGGGCTGGTGAGCAGTTCTTC.

To note about this clone: One end of the junction is discordant with germline, which a read error may explain. The rearrangement links TRBV29-1 to TRBJ2-7, with TRBD2 as a possible D gene (6 bases). Germline V gene lookup returns CDR1 SQVTM and CDR2 ANQGSEA. This CDR3 comprises 11 residues. This CDR3 is CSGTSSDEQYF. CDR3 in DNA: TGCAGCGGAACTAGCTCCGACGAGCAGTACTTC.

This chain uses TRBV10-3 with TRBJ1-5, with D unclear. The CDR3 runs 11 residues. CDR1 and CDR2 from the germline V gene are ENHRY and SYGVKD. V was cut by 6 bases and J by 10 bases, with 10 bases left in between. The chain's CDR3 is CAIRGARPQHF. CDR3 in DNA: TGTGCCATCAGGGGAGCACGACCCCAGCATTTT.

J is TRBJ2-7 and V is TRBV7-9, with D possibly TRBD2 on 5 matching bases. The germline V and J ends were trimmed by 5 bases and 2 bases, with 16 bases remaining between them. In germline, CDR1 is SEHNR, CDR2 FQNEAQ (reference sequence). The length of the CDR3 is 15 residues. The CDR3, as DNA: TGTGCCAGCAGCCCGCACACTAGGGCTACCTACGAGCAGTACTTC. Amino acid sequence: CASSPHTRATYEQYF. Drawing the rest from reference TRBV7-9 and TRBJ2-7, the complete variable domain is DTGVSQNPRHKITKRGQNVTFRCDPISEHNRLYWYRQTLGQGPEFLTYFQNEAQLEKSRLLSDRFSAERPKGSFSTLEIQRTEQGDSAMYLCASSPHTRATYEQYFGPGTRLTVT.

The chain couples TRBV2 to TRBJ1-1; D perhaps matches TRBD1 (5 bases). The germline V and J ends were trimmed by 6 bases and 0 bases, with 8 bases remaining between them. The V gene's germline CDR1 is SNHLY and CDR2 FYNNEI. CDR3 length equals 13 residues. CDR3 sequence: CASRGGLNTEAFF. As DNA, the CDR3 is TGTGCCAGCAGGGGGGGATTGAACACTGAAGCTTTCTTT.

This sequence joins TRBV6-6 and TRBJ2-5; 9 bases line up with TRBD1. The germline V gene encodes CDR1 MNHNY and CDR2 SVGAGI (reference sequence). The CDR3 length is 15 residues. With V trimmed by 2 bases and J by 2 bases, 3 bases remained unmatched. DNA of the CDR3: TGTGCCAGCAGTTACCCGGGACAGGGTCAAGAGACCCAGTACTTC. This gives the protein CASSYPGQGQETQYF.

This clone was recorded only once. The chain links TRBV30 to TRBJ2-5; weak D call: TRBD2 (7 bases). The V and J ends lost 3 bases and 5 bases respectively, with 28 bases between them. The germline V gene encodes CDR1 GTSNPN and CDR2 SVGIG (reference sequence). This CDR3 comprises 18 residues. The CDR3 protein is CAWREGGIGGPAWETQYF. The CDR3 DNA sequence: TGTGCCTGGAGGGAAGGGGGGATCGGGGGGCCCGCTTGGGAGACCCAGTACTTC.

In regard to this clone: The junction shows a germline mismatch at one end, possibly a read error. CDR3 sequence reads: CVSSLPRTGRYGYTF. The CDR3, as DNA: TGTGTCAGCAGTCTCCCCCGAACGGGGCGCTATGGCTACACCTTC. The rearrangement joins TRBV28 to TRBJ1-2, with a weak D call TRBD1 (5 bases). Germline CDR1 MDHEN, CDR2 SYDVKM. The CDR3 totals 15 residues.

The chain uses TRBV5-6 and TRBJ2-1; D might be TRBD1 (5 bases). V lost 0 bases to trimming and J lost 2 bases, with 12 bases between them. The CDR3 runs 16 residues. CDR1 is SGHDT, CDR2 YYEEEE, per germline. CDR3 in amino acids: CASSLEDRPPYNEQFF. In DNA, the CDR3 is TGTGCCAGCAGCTTGGAAGACAGACCGCCCTACAATGAGCAGTTCTTC.

About this clone itself: A read error may produce the germline difference seen at one junction end. This rearrangement joins TRBV7-8 to TRBJ2-7, with D possibly TRBD2 on 6 matching bases. In germline, CDR1 is SGHVS, CDR2 FQNEAQ. This CDR3 is 14 amino acids long. CDR3 in DNA: TGTACCAGCAGCTTAGACGGGAGTCTCGACGAGCAGTACTTC. Translated, it gives CTSSLDGSLDEQYF.

The chain carries TRBV29-1 and TRBJ2-3, with D uncertain. Germline CDR1 and CDR2: SQVTM and ANQGSEA. This CDR3 is 15 amino acids long. V lost 3 bases and J 0 bases, leaving 13 bases between the germline ends. The CDR3: CSVDDRGSSTDTQYF. In nucleotides, the CDR3 is TGCAGCGTTGATGATCGAGGATCTAGCACAGATACGCAGTATTTT.

The chain combines TRBV9 with TRBJ2-5; D is possibly TRBD1 (6 bases). Germline CDR1 SGDLS, CDR2 YYNGEE. V was shortened by 7 bases and J by 2 bases, with 18 bases between the two germline ends. The CDR3 has 15 residues. The CDR3, as DNA: TGTGCCAGCGCGCCCGGGACAAACCTACAAGAGACCCAGTACTTC. Residues: CASAPGTNLQETQYF.

On this clone: Other DNA sequences in this specimen translate into the identical CDR3. This chain links TRBV7-8 with TRBJ2-7, with a possible D match to TRBD1 (6 bases). Germline V gene data show CDR1 as SGHVS and CDR2 as FQNEAQ. Between the trimmed V and J ends, which lost 3 bases and 4 bases, there was a span of 10 bases. The CDR3 length is 13 residues. This chain's CDR3 is CASSFRGFYEQYF. In DNA form, the CDR3 reads TGTGCCAGCAGCTTCAGGGGCTTTTACGAGCAGTACTTC.

The chain employs TRBV9 and TRBJ2-3; D remains ambiguous. The CDR3 sequence is 13 residues long. Trimming took 4 bases from V and 0 from J, leaving 6 bases between them. CDR1 is SGDLS and CDR2 is YYNGEE in the germline V gene. As DNA, the CDR3 is TGTGCCAGCAGCACTACAAGCACAGATACGCAGTATTTT. It codes for CASSTTSTDTQYF.

The chain links TRBV6-1 to TRBJ2-5, with 15 nucleotides matching TRBD2. V trimming: 11 bases; J trimming: 7 bases; junction bases outside the gene matches: 11. Germline lookup yields CDR1 MNHNS and CDR2 SASEGT. This CDR3 contains 15 residues. Here the CDR3 DNA reads TGTGCCGGGGGCAGGGGACTAGCGGGAGGTGGGACCCAGTACTTC. It translates to CAGGRGLAGGGTQYF.

A single count supports this clone. The CDR3 DNA follows: TGTGCCAGCAGTGCGGAAAGTGGTAGCTACGAGCAGTACTTC. Translated: CASSAESGSYEQYF. This chain connects TRBV2 to TRBJ2-7; D is uncertain. V was clipped by 4 bases and J by 3 bases, with 13 bases between them. Germline V lookup: CDR1 SNHLY, CDR2 FYNNEI. The CDR3 is 14 amino acids. The complete variable domain, with remaining parts taken from reference TRBV2 and TRBJ2-7, reads EPEVTQTPSHQVTQMGQEVILRCVPISNHLYFYWYRQILGQKVEFLVSFYNNEISEKSEIFDDQFSVERPDGSNFTLKIRSTKLEDSAMYFCASSAESGSYEQYFGPGTRLTVT.

The chain recombines TRBV2 with TRBJ2-3, with TRBD2 identical over 10 bases. The V and J ends lost 10 bases and 5 bases, in that order; junction bases with no gene match: 6. This CDR3 contains 13 residues. Germline V CDR1 and CDR2: SNHLY, FYNNEI. Here the CDR3 DNA reads TGTGCCACCCTAGCGGGGGACGAAGATACGCAGTATTTT. Translating it yields CATLAGDEDTQYF.

The rearrangement uses TRBV28 and TRBJ2-1; the match to TRBD2 covers 7 bases. The CDR3 loop spans 14 amino acids. V shed 10 bases, J shed 8 bases, and the junction held 14 bases outside the gene matches. Germline values: CDR1 MDHEN, CDR2 SYDVKM. This chain's CDR3 is CATGSGDTIHEQFF. DNA for the CDR3: TGTGCCACGGGGAGCGGGGATACAATACATGAGCAGTTCTTC.

V is TRBV7-2 and J is TRBJ2-7; D is undetermined. CDR1 and CDR2 (germline): SGHTA, FQGNSA. This CDR3 has 14 amino acids. Between the trimmed V and J ends, which lost 2 bases and 3 bases, there was a span of 11 bases. CDR3 sequence (DNA): TGTGCCAGCAGCTTACCCGGTTGGGACTACGAGCAGTACTTC. Its translation: CASSLPGWDYEQYF.